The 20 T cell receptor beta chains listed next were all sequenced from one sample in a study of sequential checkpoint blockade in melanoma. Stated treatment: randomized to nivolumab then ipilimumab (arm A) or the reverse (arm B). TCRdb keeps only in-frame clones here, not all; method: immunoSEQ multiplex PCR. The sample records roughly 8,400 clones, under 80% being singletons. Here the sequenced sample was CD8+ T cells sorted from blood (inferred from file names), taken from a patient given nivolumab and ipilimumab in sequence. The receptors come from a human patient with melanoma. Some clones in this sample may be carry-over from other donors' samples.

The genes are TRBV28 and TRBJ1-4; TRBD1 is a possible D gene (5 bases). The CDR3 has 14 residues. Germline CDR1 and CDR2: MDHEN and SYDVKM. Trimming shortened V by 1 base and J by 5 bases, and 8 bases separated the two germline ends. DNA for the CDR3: TGTGCCAGCAGTTTATCGCCAGGGAATGAAAAACTGTTTTTT. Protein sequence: CASSLSPGNEKLFF.

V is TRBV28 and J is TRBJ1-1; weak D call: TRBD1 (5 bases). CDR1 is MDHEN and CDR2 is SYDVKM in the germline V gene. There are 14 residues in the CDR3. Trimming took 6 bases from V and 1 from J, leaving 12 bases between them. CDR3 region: CASRTRGGNTEAFF. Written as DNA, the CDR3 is TGTGCCAGCAGAACTCGGGGGGGGAACACTGAAGCTTTCTTT.

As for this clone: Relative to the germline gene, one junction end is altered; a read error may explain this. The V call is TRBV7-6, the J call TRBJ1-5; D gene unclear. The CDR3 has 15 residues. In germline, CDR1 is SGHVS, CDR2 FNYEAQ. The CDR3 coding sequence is TGTGCCAGCAGCTTAGAGGCGGGTAGCTATCAGCCCCAGCATTTT. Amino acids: CASSLEAGSYQPQHF.

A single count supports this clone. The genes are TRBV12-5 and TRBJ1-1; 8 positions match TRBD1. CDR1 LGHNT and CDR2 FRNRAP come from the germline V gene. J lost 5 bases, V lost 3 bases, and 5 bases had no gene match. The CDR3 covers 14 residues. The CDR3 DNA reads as TGTGCTAGTGGTTTAACAGGGGGAGGTACTGAAGCTTTCTTT. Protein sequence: CASGLTGGGTEAFF.

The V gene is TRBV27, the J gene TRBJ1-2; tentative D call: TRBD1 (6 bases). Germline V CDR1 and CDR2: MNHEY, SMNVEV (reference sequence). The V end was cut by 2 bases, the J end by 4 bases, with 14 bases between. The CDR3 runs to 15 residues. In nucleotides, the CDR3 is TGTGCCAGCAGTTTAGTCGGGGAAGGGGGCTATGGCTACACCTTC. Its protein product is CASSLVGEGGYGYTF.

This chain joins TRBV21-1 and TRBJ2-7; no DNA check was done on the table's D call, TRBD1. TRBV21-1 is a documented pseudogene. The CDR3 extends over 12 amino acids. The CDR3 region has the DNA TGTGCCAGCAGGACAGAAACCTACGAGCAGTACTTC. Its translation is CASRTETYEQYF.

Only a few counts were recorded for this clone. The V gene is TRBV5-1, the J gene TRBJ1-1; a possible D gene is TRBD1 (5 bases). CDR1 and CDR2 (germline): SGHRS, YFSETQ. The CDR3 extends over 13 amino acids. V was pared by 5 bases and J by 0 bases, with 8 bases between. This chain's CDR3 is CASRLGVNTEAFF. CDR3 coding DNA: TGCGCCAGCAGGTTAGGGGTGAACACTGAAGCTTTCTTT.

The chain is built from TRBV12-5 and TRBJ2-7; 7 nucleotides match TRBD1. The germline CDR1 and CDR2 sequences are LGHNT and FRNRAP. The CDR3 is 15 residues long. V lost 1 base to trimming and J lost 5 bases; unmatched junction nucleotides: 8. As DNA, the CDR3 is TGTGCTAGTGGTTTGGCCGGGACAGCCTACAACGAGCAGTACTTC. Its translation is CASGLAGTAYNEQYF.

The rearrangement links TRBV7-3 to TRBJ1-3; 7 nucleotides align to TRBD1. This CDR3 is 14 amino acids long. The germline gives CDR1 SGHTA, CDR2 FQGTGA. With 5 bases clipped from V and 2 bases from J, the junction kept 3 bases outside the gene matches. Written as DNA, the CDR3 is TGTGCCAGCAGCGCGACAGGGACTGGAAACACCATATATTTT. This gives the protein CASSATGTGNTIYF. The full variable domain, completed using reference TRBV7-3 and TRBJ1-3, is GAGVSQTPSNKVTEKGKYVELRCDPISGHTALYWYRQSLGQGPEFLIYFQGTGAADDSGLPNDRFFAVRPEGSVSTLKIQRTERGDSAVYLCASSATGTGNTIYFGEGSWLTVV.

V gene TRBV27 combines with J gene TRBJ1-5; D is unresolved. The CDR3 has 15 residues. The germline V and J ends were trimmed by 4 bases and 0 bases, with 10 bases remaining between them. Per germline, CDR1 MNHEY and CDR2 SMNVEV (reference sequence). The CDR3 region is CASSYGGSSNQPQHF. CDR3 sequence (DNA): TGTGCCAGCAGTTATGGCGGTTCTAGCAATCAGCCCCAGCATTTT.

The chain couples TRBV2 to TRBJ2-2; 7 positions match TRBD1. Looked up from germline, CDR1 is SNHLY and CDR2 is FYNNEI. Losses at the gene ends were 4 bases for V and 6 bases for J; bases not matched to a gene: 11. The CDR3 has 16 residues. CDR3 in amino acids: CASSVWVGGESGELFF. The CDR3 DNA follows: TGTGCCAGCAGTGTCTGGGTAGGGGGCGAGTCCGGGGAGCTGTTTTTT.

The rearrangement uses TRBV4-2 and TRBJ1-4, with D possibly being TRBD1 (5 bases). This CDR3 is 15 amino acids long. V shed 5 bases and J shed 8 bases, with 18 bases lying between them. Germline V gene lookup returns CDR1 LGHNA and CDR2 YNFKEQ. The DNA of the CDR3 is TGTGCCAGCAGCTCCTTCGGCGACAGTGAAGAAAAACTGTTTTTT. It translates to CASSSFGDSEEKLFF.

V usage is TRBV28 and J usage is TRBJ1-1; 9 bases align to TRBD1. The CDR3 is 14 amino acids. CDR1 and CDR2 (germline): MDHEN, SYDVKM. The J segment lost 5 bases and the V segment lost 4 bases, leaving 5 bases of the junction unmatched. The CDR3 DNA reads TGTGCCAGCAGTTGGGGACAGGGAGGTACTGAAGCTTTCTTT. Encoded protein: CASSWGQGGTEAFF.

CDR3 region: CASSQETPGRDEQYF. CDR3 DNA: TGCGCCAGCAGCCAAGAGACGCCTGGGAGGGACGAGCAGTACTTC. The gene calls are TRBV4-1 and TRBJ2-7; TRBD2 agrees at 7 bases. The CDR3 is made up of 15 amino acids. V dropped 0 bases and J dropped 5; count of bases not matched to a gene: 7. CDR1 and CDR2 (germline): MGHRA, YSYEKL.

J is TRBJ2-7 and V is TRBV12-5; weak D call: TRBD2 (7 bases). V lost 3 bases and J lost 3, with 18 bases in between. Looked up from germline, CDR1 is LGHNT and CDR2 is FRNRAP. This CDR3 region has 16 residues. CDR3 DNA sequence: TGTGCTAGTGGTTTAGGATCGGAGGGGGGGAGCTACGAGCAGTACTTC. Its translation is CASGLGSEGGSYEQYF.

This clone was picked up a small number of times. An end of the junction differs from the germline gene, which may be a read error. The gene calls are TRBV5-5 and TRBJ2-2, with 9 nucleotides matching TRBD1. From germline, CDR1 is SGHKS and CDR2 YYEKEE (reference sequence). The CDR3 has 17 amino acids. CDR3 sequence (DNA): TGCGCCAGCAGCCAAGATCACAGGGGGCTTTCCACCGGGGAGCTGTTTTTT. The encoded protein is CASSQDHRGLSTGELFF. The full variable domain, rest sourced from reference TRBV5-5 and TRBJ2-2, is DAGVTQSPTHLIKTRGQQVTLRCSPISGHKSVSWYQQVLGQGPQFIFQYYEKEERGRGNFPDRFSARQFPNYSSELNVNALLLGDSALYLCASSQDHRGLSTGELFFGEGSRLTVL.

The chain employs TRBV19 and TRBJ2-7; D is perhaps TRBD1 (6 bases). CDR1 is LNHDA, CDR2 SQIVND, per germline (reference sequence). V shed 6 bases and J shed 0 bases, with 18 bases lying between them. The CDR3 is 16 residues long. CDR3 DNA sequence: TGTGCCAGTAGGGTCGAATTGGGGGCGAGCTCCTACGAGCAGTACTTC. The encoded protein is CASRVELGASSYEQYF.

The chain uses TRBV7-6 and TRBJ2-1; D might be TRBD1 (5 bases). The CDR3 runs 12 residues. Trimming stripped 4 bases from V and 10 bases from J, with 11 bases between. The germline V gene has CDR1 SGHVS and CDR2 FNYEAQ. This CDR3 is CASSSQGSEQFF. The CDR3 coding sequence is TGTGCCAGCAGCTCTCAGGGAAGCGAGCAGTTCTTC.

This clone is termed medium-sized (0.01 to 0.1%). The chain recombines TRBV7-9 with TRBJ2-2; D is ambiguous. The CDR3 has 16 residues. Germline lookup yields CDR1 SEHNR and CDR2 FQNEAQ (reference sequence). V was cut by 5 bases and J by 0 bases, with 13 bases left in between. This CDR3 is CASSNLDTPNTGELFF. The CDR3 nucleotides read TGTGCCAGCAGCAACCTCGACACGCCGAACACCGGGGAGCTGTTTTTT.

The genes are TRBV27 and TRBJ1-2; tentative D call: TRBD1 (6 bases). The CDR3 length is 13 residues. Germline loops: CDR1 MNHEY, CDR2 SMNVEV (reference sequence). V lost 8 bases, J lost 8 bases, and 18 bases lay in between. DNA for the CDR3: TGTGCCAGCGGGGGCGGGGGCATGTCGGGCTACACCTTC. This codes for CASGGGGMSGYTF.